Below are 28 T cell receptor beta chains sequenced from a single sample in a study of CD8+ T cells in alopecia areata (dated by TCRdb to 2016 to 2018). The library came from the immunoSEQ multiplex PCR assay. RNA was extracted from all samples and reverse transcribed into cDNA, which served as template for TCR sequencing. TCRdb provides this immuneACCESS table in a form limited to in-frame rearrangements. Some clones are lacking; in checked studies, under half of them reflect an unresolved V gene, and why the rest are absent is not known. The sample records more than 110,000 clones, about three fifths of which are singletons. The leading ten clones occupy under 8% of the sample. Explained via the paper, the time point label denotes: baseline before oral tofacitinib. The source was CD4+ T cells sorted from blood, collected at week 0. These receptors were collected from a human donor with alopecia areata.

The chain links TRBV6-5 to TRBJ1-1, with 9 bases aligning to TRBD1. The V gene end was trimmed by 2 bases and the J gene end by 5 bases; junction bases not matched to a gene: 3. The CDR3 totals 14 residues. Germline loops: CDR1 MNHEY, CDR2 SVGAGI. CDR3 in DNA: TGTGCCAGCAGTTACGGGACAGGGTGGACTGAAGCTTTCTTT. Its protein product is CASSYGTGWTEAFF.

The chain employs TRBV30 and TRBJ1-2; D is perhaps TRBD1 (6 bases). The germline V gene has CDR1 GTSNPN and CDR2 SVGIG (reference sequence). The CDR3 has 13 residues. V dropped 4 bases and J dropped 4 bases, with 13 bases sitting between them. The CDR3 sequence: CAWTQGRGYGYTF. CDR3 coding DNA: TGTGCCTGGACACAGGGAAGGGGCTATGGCTACACCTTC.

The chain combines TRBV10-3 with TRBJ2-4; no definite D call. Germline V lookup: CDR1 ENHRY, CDR2 SYGVKD. The CDR3 contains 13 residues. The V gene lost 4 bases and the J gene lost 0 bases, with 4 bases spanning the gap. The CDR3 here is CAISGTAKNIQYF. Written as DNA, the CDR3 is TGTGCCATCAGTGGGACAGCCAAAAACATTCAGTACTTC.

This clone has just one count. The genes are TRBV11-2 and TRBJ1-6; D call uncertain. Trimming pared 5 bases from V and 4 bases from J, leaving 12 bases between. This CDR3 is built from 15 residues. Looked up from germline, CDR1 is SGHAT and CDR2 is FQNNGV. CDR3 protein: CASSPHRLYNSPLHF. Here the CDR3 DNA reads TGTGCCAGCAGCCCTCACCGATTATATAATTCACCCCTCCACTTT.

The chain couples TRBV10-3 to TRBJ2-2; 13 bases fit TRBD2. The V and J ends lost 4 bases and 5 bases, in that order; junction bases with no gene match: 1. This CDR3 is built from 15 residues. The germline V gene encodes CDR1 ENHRY and CDR2 SYGVKD. DNA for the CDR3: TGTGCCATCAGTGGGACTAGCGGGAGAACCGGGGAGCTGTTTTTT. It is translated as CAISGTSGRTGELFF.

The V and J genes are TRBV29-1 and TRBJ2-7, with 11 bases aligning to TRBD2. The trim removed 0 bases at V and 4 bases at J, leaving 8 bases unmatched. The CDR3 is 16 residues long. Germline CDR1 is SQVTM and CDR2 is ANQGSEA. CDR3 region: CSVEDQRLAGMYEQYF. The CDR3 DNA reads TGCAGCGTTGAAGATCAAAGACTAGCGGGGATGTACGAGCAGTACTTC.

V gene TRBV11-2 combines with J gene TRBJ2-5; D not resolved. Germline assignment: CDR1 SGHAT and CDR2 FQNNGV. CDR3 length: 12 residues. V gave up 5 bases and J gave up 0 bases, with 4 bases separating them. CDR3 nucleotides: TGTGCCAGCAGCCTTAACCAAGAGACCCAGTACTTC. Its translation is CASSLNQETQYF.

The chain uses TRBV11-2 and TRBJ2-5; no clear D. The V and J ends lost 1 base and 5 bases respectively, with 2 bases between them. The CDR3 length is 11 residues. Germline CDR1 reads SGHAT; CDR2 reads FQNNGV. CDR3 DNA sequence: TGTGCCAGCAGCTTAGCTGAGACCCAGTACTTC. Translating gives CASSLAETQYF.

This chain connects TRBV7-2 to TRBJ1-5; TRBD1 might be the D (6 bases). The CDR3 contains 15 residues. Deletions cut 5 bases from V and 5 bases from J, with 16 bases between. Germline CDR1 SGHTA, CDR2 FQGNSA. DNA of the CDR3: TGTGCCAGCAGCCCTCAGGGGCAGATCCATCAGCCCCAGCATTTT. This sequence encodes CASSPQGQIHQPQHF.

This clone was seen a handful of times. The CDR3 DNA sequence: TGCAGCGTTGCCTCAAGGCTAGGCGGCGGCTACACCTTC. Its protein product is CSVASRLGGGYTF. The chain uses TRBV29-1 and TRBJ1-2; D is unresolved. CDR1 is SQVTM, CDR2 ANQGSEA, per germline. CDR3 size: 13 residues. Trimming took 4 bases from V and 8 from J, leaving 17 bases between them.

There are a few counts of this clone. The chain's CDR3 is CAWSVRQNYVGYTF. The CDR3 DNA is TGTGCCTGGAGTGTAAGACAGAACTATGTAGGCTACACCTTC. The chain joins TRBV30 to TRBJ1-2, with D maybe TRBD1 (5 bases). Germline CDR1 GTSNPN, CDR2 SVGIG (reference sequence). The CDR3 consists of 14 residues. V dropped 0 bases and J dropped 8 bases, with 16 bases sitting between them.

The chain employs TRBV9 and TRBJ2-6; no reliable D call. Germline V CDR1 and CDR2: SGDLS, YYNGEE. The CDR3 runs 15 residues. Trimming stripped 0 bases from V and 0 bases from J, with 4 bases between. CDR3 coding DNA: TGTGCCAGCAGCGTAGAACCCTCTGGGGCCAACGTCCTGACTTTC. Its translation: CASSVEPSGANVLTF.

The V call is TRBV7-2, the J call TRBJ2-6; 8 bases agree with TRBD1. Trimming removed 4 bases from V and 2 bases from J; junction bases left unmatched: 10. Germline V CDR1 and CDR2: SGHTA, FQGNSA. This CDR3 contains 18 residues. CDR3 DNA: TGTGCCAGCAGCTCCGGTATGCAGGGGGCCGCTGGGGCCAACGTCCTGACTTTC. Translating it yields CASSSGMQGAAGANVLTF.

This chain uses TRBV4-1 with TRBJ1-1; 7 bases are shared with TRBD1. Per the germline V gene, CDR1 is MGHRA and CDR2 is YSYEKL. This CDR3 spans 12 amino acids. V lost 2 bases to trimming and J lost 9 bases; unmatched junction nucleotides: 3. The CDR3: CASSQIQGKAFF. The CDR3, as DNA: TGCGCCAGCAGCCAAATACAGGGGAAAGCTTTCTTT.

The V and J genes are TRBV25-1 and TRBJ1-1; possible D gene TRBD1, 6 bases. The CDR3 length is 13 residues. V lost 7 bases, J lost 2 bases, and 11 bases lay in between. Germline CDR1 reads MGHDK; CDR2 reads SYGVNS. CDR3 coding DNA: TGTGCCAGCACGATAGGGGGTAACACTGAAGCTTTCTTT. This translates into CASTIGGNTEAFF. The full variable domain, completed using reference TRBV25-1 and TRBJ1-1, is EADIYQTPRYLVIGTGKKITLECSQTMGHDKMYWYQQDPGMELHLIHYSYGVNSTEKGDLSSESTVSRIRTEHFPLTLESARPSHTSQYLCASTIGGNTEAFFGQGTRLTVV.

Note on this clone: One end of the junction is discordant with germline, which a read error may explain. This sequence joins TRBV7-7 and TRBJ2-2; unclear D gene. CDR1 is SSHAT and CDR2 is FNYEAQ in the germline V gene (reference sequence). This CDR3 has 15 residues. In DNA form, the CDR3 reads TGTGCTAGCAGCTTAGACTCTGGGAACACCGGGGAGCTGTTTTTT. This sequence encodes CASSLDSGNTGELFF.

V usage is TRBV4-1 and J usage is TRBJ1-6, with 7 bases that match TRBD1. Germline trimming cut 1 base from V and 4 bases from J; bases unmatched to any gene: 7. Germline values: CDR1 MGHRA, CDR2 YSYEKL. The CDR3 runs 17 residues. CDR3 in amino acids: CASSQVGGQPYNSPLHF. CDR3 sequence (DNA): TGCGCCAGCAGCCAAGTGGGGGGACAGCCTTATAATTCACCCCTCCACTTT.

The V call is TRBV2, the J call TRBJ1-1; perhaps TRBD1 as D (6 bases). Deletions cut 2 bases from V and 10 bases from J, with 20 bases between. Germline CDR1 SNHLY, CDR2 FYNNEI. This CDR3 contains 15 residues. The CDR3: CASSEIYRESLVAFF. The CDR3 DNA reads TGTGCCAGCAGTGAAATCTACAGGGAGTCCTTGGTAGCTTTCTTT.

The rearrangement joins TRBV30 to TRBJ2-7; D call uncertain. CDR1 GTSNPN and CDR2 SVGIG come from the germline V gene (reference sequence). V was pared by 0 bases and J by 6 bases, with 9 bases between. The CDR3 extends over 12 amino acids. CDR3 DNA: TGTGCCTGGAGTGTATCATCTCCCGAGCAGTACTTC. It encodes CAWSVSSPEQYF.

A note on this clone: The junction departs from the called germline gene at one end, perhaps through a read error. This chain joins TRBV10-3 and TRBJ2-5, with 11 bases lining up with TRBD2. From germline, CDR1 is ENHRY and CDR2 SYGVKD. The CDR3 covers 15 residues. CDR3 in amino acids: CAITKGLAEGEAQYF. CDR3 in DNA: TGTGCCATCACTAAGGGACTAGCGGAAGGAGAGGCCCAGTACTTC.

This clone has more than one count but fewer than ten. The chain joins TRBV10-3 to TRBJ1-2, with unresolved D. Trimming removed 2 bases from V and 2 bases from J, with 6 bases in between. The CDR3 runs 13 residues. Germline-derived CDR1 and CDR2 are ENHRY and SYGVKD. CDR3 sequence reads: CAISEDRNYGYTF. In DNA form, the CDR3 reads TGTGCCATCAGTGAGGACCGGAACTATGGCTACACCTTC.

V usage is TRBV5-4 and J usage is TRBJ2-7, with D possibly being TRBD2 (6 bases). Germline CDR1 and CDR2: SGHNT and YYREEE (reference sequence). The CDR3 is 14 amino acids. The germline V and J ends were trimmed by 10 bases and 6 bases, with 23 bases remaining between them. CDR3 amino acids: CAPPRRAGRREQYF. CDR3 sequence (DNA): TGTGCCCCCCCACGGAGGGCAGGGAGGCGCGAGCAGTACTTC.

The CDR3 DNA sequence: TGTGCCTGGAGGTCGCGGGACAGGGACCGACAGCCCCAGCATTTT. It codes for CAWRSRDRDRQPQHF. V gene TRBV30 combines with J gene TRBJ1-5, with 9 bases fitting TRBD1. The CDR3 loop spans 15 amino acids. Losses at the gene ends were 3 bases for V and 7 bases for J; bases not matched to a gene: 10. The germline CDR1 and CDR2 sequences are GTSNPN and SVGIG (reference sequence). Together with reference TRBV30 and TRBJ1-5, the CDR3 gives the full variable domain: SQTIHQWPATLVQPVGSPLSLECTVEGTSNPNLYWYRQAAGRGLQLLFYSVGIGQISSEVPQNLSASRPQDRQFILSSKKLLLSDSGFYLCAWRSRDRDRQPQHFGDGTRLSIL.

This clone was detected only once. V and J are TRBV6-6 and TRBJ1-5; 7 bases align to TRBD1. Germline CDR1 is MNHNY and CDR2 is SVGAGI (reference sequence). The CDR3 runs to 15 residues. The junction had 6 bases not matched to a gene; V was cut back by 6 bases and J by 1 base. The CDR3: CASRSEQGSNQPQHF. The DNA of the CDR3 is TGTGCCAGCAGATCCGAACAGGGGAGCAATCAGCCCCAGCATTTT.

The rearrangement links TRBV7-9 to TRBJ2-5, with D possibly matching TRBD1 (5 bases). Germline V lookup: CDR1 SEHNR, CDR2 FQNEAQ (reference sequence). The CDR3 has 14 residues. Trimming took 2 bases from V and 4 from J, leaving 11 bases between them. The CDR3 nucleotides are TGTGCCAGCAGCTTAAGTCTGGGGCGAGAGACCCAGTACTTC. Amino acids: CASSLSLGRETQYF. Full variable domain (remainder filled in from reference TRBV7-9 and TRBJ2-5): DTGVSQNPRHKITKRGQNVTFRCDPISEHNRLYWYRQTLGQGPEFLTYFQNEAQLEKSRLLSDRFSAERPKGSFSTLEIQRTEQGDSAMYLCASSLSLGRETQYFGPGTRLLVL.

This clone has a handful of counts. This chain connects TRBV7-9 to TRBJ1-2; D unclear. Trimming cost V 3 bases and J 3 bases, with 8 bases left between them. Germline V lookup: CDR1 SEHNR, CDR2 FQNEAQ (reference sequence). This CDR3 has 13 residues. CDR3 residues: CASSFGGDYGYTF. The CDR3 nucleotides read TGTGCCAGCAGCTTCGGCGGGGACTATGGCTACACCTTC.

The V and J genes are TRBV25-1 and TRBJ2-5; 8 positions agree with TRBD1. The CDR3 extends over 16 amino acids. Germline CDR1 and CDR2: MGHDK and SYGVNS. V lost 1 base to trimming and J lost 5 bases; unmatched junction nucleotides: 9. As DNA, the CDR3 is TGTGCCAGCAGTGAATCCGGGACAGGTAATGAGGAGACCCAGTACTTC. Its protein product is CASSESGTGNEETQYF.

This chain connects TRBV29-1 to TRBJ2-3; D perhaps matches TRBD2 (5 bases). The CDR3 spans 16 residues. Germline V lookup: CDR1 SQVTM, CDR2 ANQGSEA. Trimming removed 5 bases from V and 0 bases from J, with 18 bases in between. CDR3: CSVSGRRKTSTDTQYF. The CDR3 bases are TGCAGCGTTTCGGGTAGGAGGAAAACTAGCACAGATACGCAGTATTTT.